These 30 T cell receptor beta chains came from one sample sequenced in a study of T cell responses to AZD1222 COVID-19 vaccine. TCRdb's table, derived via immunoSEQ multiplex PCR, lists solely in-frame clones and lacks some. The sample includes just under 90,000 clones, approximately 88% of them seen just once. The source was peripheral blood, collected on day 0 of AZD1222 vaccination. These receptors were obtained from an adult in good health.

The V call is TRBV19, the J call TRBJ1-5; D is undetermined. V was pared by 4 bases and J by 1 base, with 17 bases between. Germline values: CDR1 LNHDA, CDR2 SQIVND (reference sequence). This CDR3 has 17 amino acids. The chain's CDR3 is CASSSDPPSVSNQPQHF. Written as DNA, the CDR3 is TGTGCCAGTAGTAGTGACCCTCCGTCCGTAAGCAATCAGCCCCAGCATTTT.

This chain uses TRBV28 with TRBJ1-2; D possibly corresponds to TRBD1 (6 bases). CDR1 MDHEN and CDR2 SYDVKM come from the germline V gene. Trimming removed 2 bases at V and 2 bases at J, with 12 bases between. CDR3 length: 15 residues. CDR3 bases: TGTGCCAGCAGTTTAAGGGGGGGCGTCAACTATGGCTACACCTTC. Protein sequence: CASSLRGGVNYGYTF.

The chain uses TRBV18 and TRBJ1-3; no reliable D call. Germline CDR1 reads KGHSH; CDR2 reads LQKENI. The CDR3 runs to 14 residues. Deletions cut 2 bases from V and 0 bases from J, with 5 bases between. CDR3 residues: CASSPTDSGNTIYF. CDR3 nucleotide sequence: TGTGCCAGCTCACCAACGGACTCTGGAAACACCATATATTTT.

The chain employs TRBV29-1 and TRBJ1-1; possible D gene TRBD1, 6 bases. The V and J ends lost 7 bases and 1 base respectively, with 19 bases between them. CDR3 size: 15 residues. From germline, CDR1 is SQVTM and CDR2 ANQGSEA. CDR3 DNA: TGCAGCGGATCGGTGGGGGCAGGGAAGAACACTGAAGCTTTCTTT. It codes for CSGSVGAGKNTEAFF.

This chain connects TRBV7-8 to TRBJ2-7; D gene unclear. The CDR3 consists of 11 residues. The germline gives CDR1 SGHVS, CDR2 FQNEAQ. Trimming removed 4 bases from V and 5 bases from J, with 6 bases in between. CDR3 sequence (DNA): TGTGCCAGCAGCTCCGGAGACGAGCAGTACTTC. It yields the protein CASSSGDEQYF.

The chain is built from TRBV28 and TRBJ1-4, with no clear D. This CDR3 region has 14 residues. CDR1 MDHEN and CDR2 SYDVKM come from the germline V gene. V lost 6 bases, J lost 9 bases, and 17 bases lay in between. The CDR3 region has the DNA TGTGCCAGCAGCACAAATGGGGATATCCAAAAACTGTTTTTT. It is translated as CASSTNGDIQKLFF.

This sequence joins TRBV19 and TRBJ1-6; 7 bases map to TRBD1. Germline lookup yields CDR1 LNHDA and CDR2 SQIVND (reference sequence). The CDR3 consists of 15 residues. The V and J ends lost 6 bases and 9 bases, in that order; junction bases with no gene match: 11. The CDR3 DNA sequence: TGTGCCAGTAGAATGGACAGGTCAATCCTTTCACCCCTCCACTTT. This translates into CASRMDRSILSPLHF.

The V gene is TRBV6-6, the J gene TRBJ1-1, with D maybe TRBD1 (6 bases). CDR3 length equals 14 residues. The germline V and J ends were trimmed by 2 bases and 3 bases, with 10 bases remaining between them. Germline V lookup: CDR1 MNHNY, CDR2 SVGAGI (reference sequence). CDR3 in amino acids: CASSYGRGHTEAFF. The CDR3 DNA reads as TGTGCCAGCAGTTACGGCAGGGGCCACACTGAAGCTTTCTTT.

The V call is TRBV10-2, the J call TRBJ2-3; 9 bases fit TRBD2. CDR1 is WSHSY, CDR2 SAAADI, per germline. The CDR3 length is 15 residues. V was pared by 2 bases and J by 5 bases, with 5 bases of the junction left unmatched. The CDR3 is CASSEPTSGLDTQYF. CDR3 DNA sequence: TGCGCCAGCAGTGAGCCGACTAGCGGCCTAGATACGCAGTATTTT.

This sequence joins TRBV2 and TRBJ2-7, with 9 bases fitting TRBD1. With 3 bases clipped from V and 9 bases from J, the junction kept 21 bases outside the gene matches. CDR1 SNHLY and CDR2 FYNNEI come from the germline V gene. The CDR3 runs to 18 residues. The CDR3 region has the DNA TGTGCCAGCAGTGAGCTAGCTTCGACAGGGGGGCCAAGGTCGGCGCAGTACTTC. It is translated as CASSELASTGGPRSAQYF.

The gene calls are TRBV19 and TRBJ2-3; 7 bases align to TRBD1. Germline V CDR1 and CDR2: LNHDA, SQIVND (reference sequence). The CDR3 loop spans 14 amino acids. V lost 1 base, J lost 6 bases, and 4 bases stayed unmatched. The CDR3 sequence: CASSIATGSDTQYF. The CDR3 DNA follows: TGTGCCAGTAGTATAGCGACAGGGTCGGATACGCAGTATTTT. Using reference TRBV19 and TRBJ2-3 for the parts outside the CDR3, the full variable domain is DGGITQSPKYLFRKEGQNVTLSCEQNLNHDAMYWYRQDPGQGLRLIYYSQIVNDFQKGDIAEGYSVSREKKESFPLTVTSAQKNPTAFYLCASSIATGSDTQYFGPGTRLTVL.

CDR3 in amino acids: CASSNSLGGAADTQYF. The CDR3 DNA sequence: TGTGCCAGCAGCAATAGTCTGGGCGGAGCCGCAGATACGCAGTATTTT. V usage is TRBV7-3 and J usage is TRBJ2-3; D remains unclear. Germline CDR1 and CDR2: SGHTA and FQGTGA. CDR3 length: 16 residues. V was clipped by 5 bases and J by 4 bases, with 19 bases between them.

The V gene is TRBV23-1, the J gene TRBJ1-1; possibly TRBD1 for D (5 bases). TRBV23-1 has ORF status, its function being uncertain. Trimming took off 3 bases at V and 0 bases at J, with 8 bases between the two ends. The CDR3 covers 14 residues. The CDR3 bases are TGCGCCAGCAGTCATGGCAGGGTGAACACTGAAGCTTTCTTT. Translated: CASSHGRVNTEAFF.

This clone has just a few counts. The chain couples TRBV27 to TRBJ1-6; the D is unclear. In germline, CDR1 is MNHEY, CDR2 SMNVEV (reference sequence). Trimming pared 0 bases from V and 8 bases from J, leaving 17 bases between. This CDR3 has 17 residues. The CDR3 loop reads CASSLSYHKGGDSPLHF. In DNA, the CDR3 is TGTGCCAGCAGTTTATCTTACCACAAGGGTGGAGATTCACCCCTCCACTTT.

The CDR3 region has the DNA TGCAGCGTCAAGAGAACCCTGAATGGCAATGAGCAGTTCTTC. This gives the protein CSVKRTLNGNEQFF. The chain employs TRBV29-1 and TRBJ2-1; D not resolved. This CDR3 region has 14 residues. Germline values: CDR1 SQVTM, CDR2 ANQGSEA. V lost 6 bases, J lost 6 bases, and 18 bases lay in between.

This chain uses TRBV2 with TRBJ2-7, with D possibly matching TRBD2 (7 bases). This CDR3 spans 16 amino acids. The germline CDR1 and CDR2 sequences are SNHLY and FYNNEI. The V and J ends lost 4 bases and 0 bases respectively, with 16 bases between them. The CDR3 DNA follows: TGTGCCAGCAGTGGGGGCGGGGGCCTCCGCTCCTACGAGCAGTACTTC. Translation gives CASSGGGGLRSYEQYF. Combining the CDR3 with reference TRBV2 and TRBJ2-7 gives the whole variable domain EPEVTQTPSHQVTQMGQEVILRCVPISNHLYFYWYRQILGQKVEFLVSFYNNEISEKSEIFDDQFSVERPDGSNFTLKIRSTKLEDSAMYFCASSGGGGLRSYEQYFGPGTRLTVT.

The chain uses TRBV19 and TRBJ1-2; D ambiguous. The CDR3 length is 14 residues. Germline V gene lookup returns CDR1 LNHDA and CDR2 SQIVND (reference sequence). Trimming cost V 7 bases and J 8 bases, with 20 bases left between them. The CDR3 protein is CASNPEAWISGYTF. CDR3 coding DNA: TGTGCCAGTAACCCTGAGGCGTGGATTAGCGGCTACACCTTC.

This chain links TRBV28 with TRBJ1-1; D is unclear. Germline loops: CDR1 MDHEN, CDR2 SYDVKM. V shed 3 bases and J shed 1 base, with 9 bases lying between them. This CDR3 has 14 residues. For the CDR3, the DNA is TGTGCCAGCAGTTTGGCCACAAGGAACACTGAAGCTTTCTTT. It specifies CASSLATRNTEAFF.

V and J are TRBV10-3 and TRBJ1-2; D remains unclear. V shed 3 bases and J shed 3 bases, with 8 bases lying between them. The CDR3 covers 13 residues. CDR1 is ENHRY, CDR2 SYGVKD, per germline. CDR3 nucleotide sequence: TGTGCCATCAGTGAAGGCAGCTACTATGGCTACACCTTC. It is translated as CAISEGSYYGYTF.

The CDR3 sequence is CASSLTGGSETQYF. CDR3 coding DNA: TGTGCCAGCAGCTTAACGGGGGGCTCGGAGACCCAGTACTTC. This sequence joins TRBV7-2 and TRBJ2-5; D perhaps matches TRBD2 (7 bases). V dropped 2 bases and J dropped 5 bases, with 12 bases sitting between them. This CDR3 is built from 14 residues. Germline assignment: CDR1 SGHTA and CDR2 FQGNSA.

V is TRBV27 and J is TRBJ1-5; the D gene is possibly TRBD1 (5 bases). With 10 bases removed from V and 2 bases from J, the gap between germline ends came to 15 bases. CDR3 length equals 14 residues. In germline, CDR1 is MNHEY, CDR2 SMNVEV (reference sequence). The CDR3 nucleotides are TGTGCCACCCGTTTGGGGGGGGGCAATCAGCCCCAGCATTTT. Amino acids: CATRLGGGNQPQHF.

The genes are TRBV27 and TRBJ1-1; 8 bases agree with TRBD1. This CDR3 has 16 amino acids. V trimming: 0 bases; J trimming: 8 bases; junction bases outside the gene matches: 11. The germline V gene encodes CDR1 MNHEY and CDR2 SMNVEV (reference sequence). CDR3 in amino acids: CASSLSLTAGGPEAFF. The DNA of the CDR3 is TGTGCCAGCAGTTTATCCTTGACGGCAGGGGGCCCAGAAGCTTTCTTT.

This clone has only one observation. J is TRBJ1-4 and V is TRBV4-3; D is undetermined. With 4 bases removed from V and 7 bases from J, the gap between germline ends came to 19 bases. Germline V CDR1 and CDR2: LGHNA, YSLEER. The CDR3 runs 16 residues. CDR3 DNA: TGCGCCAGCAGCCCATCAGTCCAGGTCAATAGTGAAAAACTGTTTTTT. Protein product: CASSPSVQVNSEKLFF.

This clone was seen once. The V and J genes are TRBV10-3 and TRBJ2-7; D is undetermined. The CDR3 totals 14 residues. From germline, CDR1 is ENHRY and CDR2 SYGVKD. V lost 8 bases and J 0 bases, leaving 14 bases between the germline ends. CDR3 in amino acids: CAIAQARSSYEQYF. CDR3 nucleotides: TGTGCCATCGCTCAGGCCAGGAGCTCCTACGAGCAGTACTTC.

This clone was counted a single time. The CDR3 bases are TGTGCCAGCAAAAAGGGACAGACGTACGAGCAGTACTTC. The encoded protein is CASKKGQTYEQYF. This rearrangement joins TRBV5-4 to TRBJ2-7; TRBD1 aligns across 7 bases. Germline CDR1 is SGHNT and CDR2 is YYREEE (reference sequence). This CDR3 contains 13 residues. Losses at the gene ends were 6 bases for V and 4 bases for J; bases not matched to a gene: 7.

The chain joins TRBV18 to TRBJ1-1, with D possibly TRBD1 on 6 matching bases. Germline V CDR1 and CDR2: KGHSH, LQKENI. V lost 6 bases, J lost 3 bases, and 23 bases lay in between. The CDR3 consists of 17 residues. The CDR3 region has the DNA TGTGCCAGCTCCCAGGAACGGATACAGGGAAGGGACACTGAAGCTTTCTTT. It yields the protein CASSQERIQGRDTEAFF. The variable domain in full, completed from reference TRBV18 and TRBJ1-1, reads NAGVMQNPRHLVRRRGQEARLRCSPMKGHSHVYWYRQLPEEGLKFMVYLQKENIIDESGMPKERFSAEFPKEGPSILRIQQVVRGDSAAYFCASSQERIQGRDTEAFFGQGTRLTVV.

V usage is TRBV21-1 and J usage is TRBJ2-4; the table's D call of TRBD1 was not tested on the DNA. TRBV21-1 is flagged as a pseudogene. The CDR3 has 20 amino acids. The CDR3 DNA reads TGTGCCAGCAGCGTGGGGCCTCCGGTCGAACTTCGGTCCGCCAAAAACATTCAGTACTTC. It translates to CASSVGPPVELRSAKNIQYF.

This clone was observed once. The chain is built from TRBV7-9 and TRBJ1-2; 11 nucleotides match TRBD1. This CDR3 has 15 amino acids. The germline V gene encodes CDR1 SEHNR and CDR2 FQNEAQ (reference sequence). The trim removed 5 bases at V and 5 bases at J, leaving 7 bases unmatched. DNA for the CDR3: TGTGCCAGCAGCAGCGGACAGGGGGCGTTTTATGGCTACACCTTC. Its translation: CASSSGQGAFYGYTF.

This clone was observed a handful of times. The chain combines TRBV7-8 with TRBJ1-2; D remains ambiguous. Trimming cost V 5 bases and J 4 bases, with 11 bases left between them. Germline-derived CDR1 and CDR2 are SGHVS and FQNEAQ. There are 13 residues in the CDR3. In nucleotides, the CDR3 is TGTGCCAGCAGCCCAGACGTCGCCTATGGCTACACCTTC. This translates into CASSPDVAYGYTF.

This chain joins TRBV5-4 and TRBJ2-7; 12 bases agree with TRBD2. The CDR3 loop spans 17 amino acids. Germline assignment: CDR1 SGHNT and CDR2 YYREEE (reference sequence). The J segment lost 5 bases and the V segment lost 2 bases, leaving 11 bases of the junction unmatched. The CDR3 protein is CASSLGSSGRAMNEQYF. DNA for the CDR3: TGTGCCAGCAGCTTAGGTTCTAGCGGGAGGGCGATGAACGAGCAGTACTTC.